One and the same sample provided the 19 T cell receptor beta chains below, sequenced in a study of blood T cell repertoires in COVID-19. Only in-frame clones appear in the TCRdb table, and some are missing; sequencing was by immunoSEQ multiplex PCR. The table shows 140,000 to 150,000 clones, with 88% occurring only once. The sample consisted of peripheral blood. The receptors stem from a human donor with COVID-19, enrolled during active disease. The donor label of this sample is uncertain.

The chain employs TRBV9 and TRBJ1-3; 10 positions agree with TRBD1. The length of the CDR3 is 18 residues. The germline gives CDR1 SGDLS, CDR2 YYNGEE. Trimming cost V 2 bases and J 1 base; bases outside gene matches: 9. The CDR3 here is CASSVSSGQGSSGNTIYF. CDR3 sequence (DNA): TGTGCCAGCAGCGTCTCCTCGGGACAGGGGAGTTCTGGAAACACCATATATTTT.

V usage is TRBV18 and J usage is TRBJ1-1; D unresolved. This CDR3 comprises 17 residues. Germline V lookup: CDR1 KGHSH, CDR2 LQKENI. V lost 1 base to trimming and J lost 0 bases, with 15 bases between them. CDR3 residues: CASSPQSEGFMNTEAFF. The CDR3 DNA reads TGTGCCAGCTCACCACAGAGTGAGGGTTTCATGAACACTGAAGCTTTCTTT.

This rearrangement joins TRBV7-9 to TRBJ2-1; 10 bases align to TRBD2. The CDR3 has 19 amino acids. V lost 6 bases to trimming and J lost 0 bases; unmatched junction nucleotides: 14. The V gene's germline CDR1 is SEHNR and CDR2 FQNEAQ (reference sequence). The CDR3 loop is CASRQSPLAGVTSYNEQFF. The CDR3 nucleotides are TGTGCCAGCAGGCAATCCCCCCTAGCGGGGGTAACCTCCTACAATGAGCAGTTCTTC.

In regard to this clone: This may be a read error: a much more frequent sequence differs by one nucleotide. This sequence joins TRBV2 and TRBJ1-6; no clear D gene. Germline V gene sequence: CDR1 SNHLY, CDR2 FYNNEI. The CDR3 is 14 residues long. The CDR3 DNA is TGTGCCGGCAGCCCCGAGGTGTATAATTCACCCCTCCACTTT. Residues: CAGSPEVYNSPLHF.

The CDR3 bases are TGTGCCAGCTCACCCCAGGAGGGGGCGCGATCCGAGCAGTACTTC. Amino acids: CASSPQEGARSEQYF. V is TRBV18 and J is TRBJ2-7, with D perhaps TRBD1 (7 bases). Germline-derived CDR1 and CDR2 are KGHSH and LQKENI. The CDR3 is made up of 15 amino acids. V lost 3 bases to trimming and J lost 6 bases, with 18 bases between them.

J is TRBJ1-5 and V is TRBV9; 7 nucleotides match TRBD1. Per germline, CDR1 SGDLS and CDR2 YYNGEE. V was pared by 4 bases and J by 1 base, with 5 bases of the junction left unmatched. This CDR3 contains 15 residues. Here the CDR3 reads CASSYTGESNQPQHF. CDR3 DNA: TGTGCCAGCAGCTACACAGGGGAGAGCAATCAGCCCCAGCATTTT.

The V gene is TRBV4-1, the J gene TRBJ1-1; TRBD1 might be the D (5 bases). Germline-derived CDR1 and CDR2 are MGHRA and YSYEKL. The germline V and J ends were trimmed by 5 bases and 6 bases, with 13 bases remaining between them. The CDR3 totals 13 residues. The CDR3 is CASSWGLSAEAFF. The CDR3 nucleotides read TGCGCCAGCAGCTGGGGCCTTTCGGCTGAAGCTTTCTTT.

J is TRBJ1-5 and V is TRBV21-1; whether TRBD1, the table's D call, matches the DNA was not checked. TRBV21-1 is reported as a pseudogene. The CDR3 has 16 amino acids. CDR3 protein: CASKSTVAMSDQPQHF. As DNA, the CDR3 is TGTGCCAGCAAATCGACAGTGGCTATGAGTGATCAGCCCCAGCATTTT.

The V call is TRBV6-5, the J call TRBJ2-7, with a possible D match to TRBD1 (6 bases). Germline CDR1 and CDR2: MNHEY and SVGAGI. This CDR3 is 13 amino acids long. V dropped 7 bases and J dropped 0 bases, with 10 bases sitting between them. Here the CDR3 DNA reads TGTGCCAGCACAGGACAGATCTCCTACGAGCAGTACTTC. This codes for CASTGQISYEQYF.

The V and J genes are TRBV2 and TRBJ1-1; D is ambiguous. Trimming took off 11 bases at V and 4 bases at J, with 11 bases between the two ends. The length of the CDR3 is 11 residues. In germline, CDR1 is SNHLY, CDR2 FYNNEI. The CDR3 reads CAERSFTEAFF. In DNA form, the CDR3 reads TGTGCCGAACGGTCGTTCACTGAAGCTTTCTTT.

This rearrangement joins TRBV24-1 to TRBJ1-4; 8 nucleotides line up with TRBD1. CDR1 and CDR2 (germline): KGHDR, SFDVKD. This CDR3 is built from 15 residues. The J segment lost 7 bases and the V segment lost 2 bases, leaving 5 bases of the junction unmatched. The CDR3 spells CATSDSQGAGEKLFF. The CDR3 bases are TGTGCCACCAGTGATTCCCAGGGGGCGGGTGAAAAACTGTTTTTT.

The gene calls are TRBV5-1 and TRBJ2-7; perhaps TRBD2 as D (9 bases). Trimming took 4 bases from V and 3 from J, leaving 29 bases between them. Germline CDR1 is SGHRS and CDR2 is YFSETQ. The length of the CDR3 is 19 residues. CDR3 sequence (DNA): TGCGCCAGCAGCCCCTCGACTGGACAGGGACTAGCTCATGTCTACGAGCAGTACTTC. This sequence encodes CASSPSTGQGLAHVYEQYF.

The genes are TRBV2 and TRBJ2-7; maybe TRBD2 (5 bases). Trimming shortened V by 8 bases and J by 0 bases, and 14 bases separated the two germline ends. CDR1 SNHLY and CDR2 FYNNEI come from the germline V gene. The CDR3 runs to 14 residues. The CDR3 spells CASRGDTNSYEQYF. The CDR3 DNA is TGTGCCAGCCGGGGAGACACAAACTCCTACGAGCAGTACTTC.

This chain connects TRBV18 to TRBJ2-3; no clear D. This CDR3 is built from 17 residues. Germline V gives CDR1 KGHSH, CDR2 LQKENI. The germline V and J ends were trimmed by 0 bases and 0 bases, with 13 bases remaining between them. CDR3 region: CASSPPPGSPSTDTQYF. The DNA for the CDR3 is TGTGCCAGCTCACCACCCCCAGGCAGCCCTAGCACAGATACGCAGTATTTT.

A single count supports this clone. J is TRBJ2-1 and V is TRBV9; 9 nucleotides agree with TRBD2. The J segment lost 4 bases and the V segment lost 2 bases, leaving 4 bases of the junction unmatched. Germline values: CDR1 SGDLS, CDR2 YYNGEE. The CDR3 has 15 amino acids. The CDR3: CASSVGTSLYNEQFF. The CDR3 DNA sequence: TGTGCCAGCAGCGTCGGGACTAGCTTGTACAATGAGCAGTTCTTC.

The CDR3, as DNA: TGCAGTGCTAGTACGGGACTAGGGATAGAGGGTGAGCAGTTCTTC. Translating gives CSASTGLGIEGEQFF. The chain recombines TRBV20-1 with TRBJ2-1; 8 positions match TRBD2. V trimming: 3 bases; J trimming: 9 bases; junction bases outside the gene matches: 13. Germline loops: CDR1 DFQATT, CDR2 SNEGSKA (reference sequence). The CDR3 runs 15 residues.

The chain is built from TRBV21-1 and TRBJ1-1; the table's D call of TRBD1 was not tested on the DNA. TRBV21-1 counts as a pseudogene. This CDR3 has 18 amino acids. The DNA for the CDR3 is TGTGCCAGCAGCAGACCACTTCCCCGGGACAGGGGCTGGGATGAAGCTTTCTTT. Translating it yields CASSRPLPRDRGWDEAFF.

The rearrangement uses TRBV18 and TRBJ2-2; a weak D match, TRBD1 (6 bases). Between the trimmed V and J ends, which lost 2 bases and 0 bases, there was a span of 10 bases. Germline V gene lookup returns CDR1 KGHSH and CDR2 LQKENI. The CDR3 extends over 16 amino acids. CDR3: CASSPNAGANTGELFF. CDR3 coding DNA: TGTGCCAGCTCACCAAACGCAGGGGCGAACACCGGGGAGCTGTTTTTT.

The chain combines TRBV5-4 with TRBJ2-7; a possible D gene is TRBD1 (6 bases). Germline values: CDR1 SGHNT, CDR2 YYREEE (reference sequence). CDR3 length: 16 residues. Deletions cut 0 bases from V and 5 bases from J, with 18 bases between. The CDR3 is CASSLVSGVQIDEQYF. The CDR3 bases are TGTGCCAGCAGCTTGGTATCAGGGGTTCAGATCGACGAGCAGTACTTC. Combining the CDR3 with reference TRBV5-4 and TRBJ2-7 gives the whole variable domain ETGVTQSPTHLIKTRGQQVTLRCSSQSGHNTVSWYQQALGQGPQFIFQYYREEENGRGNFPPRFSGLQFPNYSSELNVNALELDDSALYLCASSLVSGVQIDEQYFGPGTRLTVT.